Following are 21 T cell receptor beta chains from one sample sequenced in a study of PD-1 blockade in classical Hodgkin lymphoma. All trial patients relapsed after autologous stem cell transplantation. Magnetic negative selection served to purify CD4+ T cells out of PBMCs that had been thawed. Some clones are missing from TCRdb's copy, which holds only in-frame ones; the method was immunoSEQ multiplex PCR. The table records 5,500 to 6,500 clones, 78% of them present only once. The source was CD4+ T cells from blood, collected at baseline. The receptors derive from a human donor with classical Hodgkin lymphoma.

The chain links TRBV28 to TRBJ2-1, with 10 bases aligning to TRBD2. V gave up 5 bases and J gave up 4 bases; unmatched junction bases: 20. This CDR3 has 20 residues. Germline V CDR1 and CDR2: MDHEN, SYDVKM. The CDR3 DNA reads TGTGCCAGCAGTGGAGAAAGCCTAGCGGGGGTTATCCTCGATTACAATGAGCAGTTCTTC. This sequence encodes CASSGESLAGVILDYNEQFF.

CDR3 amino acids: CASSYSNSPLHF. In DNA, the CDR3 is TGTGCCAGCAGTTACTCGAATTCACCCCTCCACTTT. The rearrangement joins TRBV6-6 to TRBJ1-6; D ambiguous. CDR1 is MNHNY, CDR2 SVGAGI, per germline (reference sequence). The CDR3 is 12 residues long. V lost 0 bases, J lost 7 bases, and 1 base lay in between.

The J gene is TRBJ2-7, the V gene TRBV9, with 9 bases that match TRBD1. Germline values: CDR1 SGDLS, CDR2 YYNGEE. CDR3 length: 15 residues. The V and J ends lost 4 bases and 4 bases, in that order; junction bases with no gene match: 9. CDR3 amino acids: CASSFGQGTSYEQYF. The CDR3 region has the DNA TGTGCCAGCAGCTTTGGACAGGGGACTTCTTACGAGCAGTACTTC.

The chain carries TRBV28 and TRBJ2-2; tentatively, D is TRBD1 or TRBD2 (5 bases each). Trimming took 7 bases from V and 7 from J, leaving 13 bases between them. The V gene's germline CDR1 is MDHEN and CDR2 SYDVKM. The CDR3 consists of 13 residues. The DNA of the CDR3 is TGTGCCAGCACTGAAGGAGGACACGGGGAGCTGTTTTTT. Its protein is CASTEGGHGELFF.

The J gene is TRBJ2-3, the V gene TRBV9; 10 positions match TRBD2. CDR1 SGDLS and CDR2 YYNGEE come from the germline V gene. The CDR3 extends over 15 amino acids. The junction had 1 base not matched to a gene; V was cut back by 2 bases and J by 1 base. The CDR3 bases are TGTGCCAGCAGCGTGAGCGGGGGGGGCACAGATACGCAGTATTTT. Translated, it gives CASSVSGGGTDTQYF.

The chain is built from TRBV7-6 and TRBJ2-3, with TRBD2 matching over 10 bases. The CDR3 covers 15 residues. Losses at the gene ends were 7 bases for V and 2 bases for J; bases not matched to a gene: 6. CDR1 SGHVS and CDR2 FNYEAQ come from the germline V gene. The CDR3 DNA reads TGTGCCAGCAACCTAGCGGGGGAGCTCACAGATACGCAGTATTTT. This translates into CASNLAGELTDTQYF.

V and J are TRBV7-2 and TRBJ2-7, with D unresolved. The CDR3 consists of 16 residues. Germline V lookup: CDR1 SGHTA, CDR2 FQGNSA. Trimming took off 1 base at V and 1 base at J, with 14 bases between the two ends. Here the CDR3 DNA reads TGTGCCAGCAGCTTAGTTGACGGTAGGCTTTCCTACGAGCAGTACTTC. Its translation: CASSLVDGRLSYEQYF.

This clone was seen only once. The chain employs TRBV29-1 and TRBJ1-4; D gene unclear. This CDR3 is built from 13 residues. V lost 7 bases and J 5 bases, leaving 14 bases between the germline ends. Germline lookup yields CDR1 SQVTM and CDR2 ANQGSEA. CDR3 sequence reads: CSASPEGNEKLFF. CDR3 sequence (DNA): TGCAGCGCCAGTCCCGAGGGAAATGAAAAACTGTTTTTT.

This chain's CDR3 is CASRTTGTGAYNSPLHF. DNA for the CDR3: TGTGCCAGTAGGACTACCGGGACCGGGGCCTATAATTCACCCCTCCACTTT. This chain connects TRBV5-4 to TRBJ1-6; D may be TRBD1 (5 bases). The V end lost 8 bases, the J end lost 2 bases, and 20 bases lay between the germline ends. The CDR3 spans 17 residues. Germline V gene sequence: CDR1 SGHNT, CDR2 YYREEE (reference sequence).

This clone was seen just once. The chain has TRBV20-1 and TRBJ2-5; the D is unclear. The germline V and J ends were trimmed by 3 bases and 3 bases, with 5 bases remaining between them. The CDR3 is 11 amino acids. Germline V gives CDR1 DFQATT, CDR2 SNEGSKA (reference sequence). This CDR3 reads CSARTEETQYF. CDR3 coding DNA: TGCAGTGCTAGGACGGAAGAGACCCAGTACTTC.

The chain joins TRBV7-3 to TRBJ2-3, with a possible D match to TRBD2 (6 bases). CDR1 is SGHTA, CDR2 FQGTGA, per germline. V lost 4 bases and J lost 0, with 11 bases in between. This CDR3 has 15 amino acids. CDR3 bases: TGTGCCAGCAGCTACCGGGGGTCCAGCACAGATACGCAGTATTTT. It codes for CASSYRGSSTDTQYF.

The chain uses TRBV7-2 and TRBJ1-4; tentative D call: TRBD1 (5 bases). Germline loops: CDR1 SGHTA, CDR2 FQGNSA. V lost 5 bases and J lost 6, with 13 bases in between. There are 14 residues in the CDR3. CDR3 nucleotides: TGTGCCAGCAGCCCAAGGACGGGGGATGAAAAACTGTTTTTT. Translation: CASSPRTGDEKLFF.

In its sample, this clone was seen a few times. V gene TRBV7-6 combines with J gene TRBJ2-3, with TRBD1 as a possible D gene (6 bases). Germline values: CDR1 SGHVS, CDR2 FNYEAQ. With 3 bases removed from V and 0 bases from J, the gap between germline ends came to 10 bases. The CDR3 length is 15 residues. The CDR3 DNA reads TGTGCCAGCAGCTTCACGACAGGCAGCACAGATACGCAGTATTTT. Protein sequence: CASSFTTGSTDTQYF.

This chain connects TRBV6-6 to TRBJ1-1; D not certain. The V gene lost 4 bases and the J gene lost 5 bases, with 11 bases spanning the gap. The CDR3 is made up of 13 amino acids. Germline lookup yields CDR1 MNHNY and CDR2 SVGAGI (reference sequence). The CDR3, as DNA: TGTGCCAGCAGTTCTCCGAGGGAGACTGAAGCTTTCTTT. Its translation is CASSSPRETEAFF.

The genes are TRBV9 and TRBJ1-5, with D unresolved. Germline lookup yields CDR1 SGDLS and CDR2 YYNGEE. Trimming took 5 bases from V and 1 from J, leaving 10 bases between them. The CDR3 length is 14 residues. The DNA of the CDR3 is TGTGCCAGCAGTCCTGCGGACAGCAATCAGCCCCAGCATTTT. Protein: CASSPADSNQPQHF. Filled out from reference TRBV9 and TRBJ1-5, the complete variable domain reads DSGVTQTPKHLITATGQRVTLRCSPRSGDLSVYWYQQSLDQGLQFLIQYYNGEERAKGNILERFSAQQFPDLHSELNLSSLELGDSALYFCASSPADSNQPQHFGDGTRLSIL.

The chain is built from TRBV18 and TRBJ2-5, with D hard to call. The germline V gene has CDR1 KGHSH and CDR2 LQKENI. This CDR3 has 16 residues. V was trimmed by 3 bases and J by 4 bases, leaving 18 bases between them. The CDR3 here is CASSPDRTYKLETQYF. CDR3 sequence (DNA): TGTGCCAGCTCACCGGACCGGACGTACAAATTAGAGACCCAGTACTTC.

The CDR3 sequence: CASSPGQVHGYTF. CDR3 bases: TGTGCCAGCAGTCCCGGACAGGTCCATGGCTACACCTTC. This chain uses TRBV6-6 with TRBJ1-2, with TRBD1 matching 7 bases. The germline gives CDR1 MNHNY, CDR2 SVGAGI (reference sequence). The CDR3 totals 13 residues. The V segment lost 5 bases and the J segment 6 bases; nucleotides outside the gene matches: 6.

This clone has just one count. The chain carries TRBV18 and TRBJ1-3; 8 bases agree with TRBD1. The germline gives CDR1 KGHSH, CDR2 LQKENI. This CDR3 comprises 14 residues. J gave up 11 bases and V 5 bases, and 11 bases lay outside the gene matches. The CDR3 sequence is CASSSGTGLFPIYF. CDR3 bases: TGTGCCAGCTCATCCGGGACAGGTCTGTTCCCCATATATTTT. Supplemented by reference TRBV18 and TRBJ1-3, the full variable domain reads NAGVMQNPRHLVRRRGQEARLRCSPMKGHSHVYWYRQLPEEGLKFMVYLQKENIIDESGMPKERFSAEFPKEGPSILRIQQVVRGDSAAYFCASSSGTGLFPIYFGEGSWLTVV.

This rearrangement joins TRBV7-9 to TRBJ1-3; unclear D gene. The CDR3 extends over 16 amino acids. V dropped 4 bases and J dropped 0 bases, with 13 bases sitting between them. CDR1 is SEHNR and CDR2 is FQNEAQ in the germline V gene (reference sequence). The CDR3 here is CASSWWTATSGNTIYF. The CDR3 coding sequence is TGTGCCAGCAGCTGGTGGACTGCAACCTCTGGAAACACCATATATTTT.

The V and J genes are TRBV28 and TRBJ1-2, with 7 bases aligning to TRBD1. The CDR3 runs 12 residues. The J segment lost 2 bases and the V segment lost 10 bases, leaving 4 bases of the junction unmatched. CDR1 and CDR2 from the germline V gene are MDHEN and SYDVKM. CDR3 bases: TGTGCCAACGGGGGACAGAACTATGGCTACACCTTC. It specifies CANGGQNYGYTF.

In this sample, this clone turned up a few times. This chain uses TRBV6-6 with TRBJ1-5; D not certain. The CDR3 is 13 residues long. CDR1 is MNHNY, CDR2 SVGAGI, per germline (reference sequence). Trimming left V 5 bases short and J 2 bases short, with 7 bases between. The CDR3 sequence is CASSAGRNQPQHF. Written as DNA, the CDR3 is TGTGCCAGCAGTGCAGGCCGCAATCAGCCCCAGCATTTT.